These T cell receptor beta chains were read from a single sample in a study of T cell changes during pregnancy in multiple sclerosis. Assay: immunoSEQ multiplex PCR; the TCRdb copy retains only in-frame clones and omits some. The sample lists under 65,000 clones; 90% were seen once. The sample was peripheral blood, taken in the first trimester of pregnancy. These TCRs come from a female donor in good health, enrolled as a control in a pregnancy study. Both conserved end residues are part of each CDR3. Each record gives: V gene, D gene, J gene, CDR3 protein, CDR3 DNA. The D gene is left open where the match is weak.

TRBV11-2	NA	TRBJ2-2	CASSLMGVDTGELFF	TGTGCCAGCAGCTTAATGGGAGTCGACACCGGGGAGCTGTTTTTT
TRBV13	TRBD1	TRBJ1-6	CASSRGGDRNYSPLHF	TGTGCCAGCAGCAGGGGAGGGGACAGGAATTATTCACCCCTCCACTTT
TRBV10-3	TRBD1	TRBJ1-1	CAISERDRGNEAFF	TGTGCCATCAGTGAGCGGGACAGGGGCAATGAAGCTTTCTTT
TRBV27	TRBD2	TRBJ2-5	CASSSLGLAASGETQYF	TGTGCCAGCAGCAGTTTGGGGCTAGCGGCCTCGGGAGAGACCCAGTACTTC
TRBV5-1	NA	TRBJ1-2	CASSWTGTTYGYTF	TGCGCCAGCAGCTGGACCGGGACTACTTATGGCTACACCTTC
TRBV11-3	NA	TRBJ2-3	CASSLGGAVDTQYF	TGTGCCAGCAGCCTTGGTGGGGCTGTAGATACGCAGTATTTT
TRBV7-7	TRBD2	TRBJ2-1	CASSSGTSGWNEQFF	TGTGCCAGCAGCTCCGGGACTAGCGGTTGGAATGAGCAGTTCTTC
TRBV10-3	NA	TRBJ1-2	CAIRPSTGSSSGGYTF	TGTGCCATCCGTCCCTCCACAGGATCCTCCTCTGGTGGCTACACCTTC
TRBV25-1	NA	TRBJ2-1	CASYLYNEQFF	TGTGCCAGCTATCTCTACAATGAGCAGTTCTTC
TRBV6-1	NA	TRBJ1-2	CASSRYGQSVYGYTF	TGTGCCAGCAGTCGATATGGACAGTCTGTTTATGGCTACACCTTC
TRBV10-3	TRBD1	TRBJ1-1	CAISTPGQGASTSTEAFF	TGTGCCATCAGTACCCCGGGACAGGGGGCGAGTACAAGCACTGAAGCTTTCTTT
TRBV20-1	NA	TRBJ2-3	CSASDRDTQYF	TGCAGTGCTAGTGACAGGGATACGCAGTATTTT
TRBV27	NA	TRBJ2-5	CASTSDGGETQYF	TGTGCCAGCACCTCGGATGGGGGGGAGACCCAGTACTTC
TRBV4-1	NA	TRBJ1-2	CASSQAASGLYGYTF	TGCGCCAGCAGCCAAGCCGCCAGTGGACTTTATGGCTACACCTTC
TRBV7-2	NA	TRBJ2-7	CASSLAGSYEQYF	TGTGCCAGCAGCTTGGCAGGATCCTACGAGCAGTACTTC
TRBV4-3	NA	TRBJ1-2	CASSQDPAGNYGYTF	TGCGCCAGCAGCCAAGATCCCGCGGGGAACTATGGCTACACCTTC
TRBV20-1	NA	TRBJ2-5	CSARDRETQYF	TGCAGTGCTAGAGACAGGGAGACCCAGTACTTC
TRBV19	TRBD1	TRBJ2-7	CASSTEQGVYEQYF	TGTGCCAGTAGTACGGAACAGGGGGTATACGAGCAGTACTTC
TRBV10-3	TRBD2	TRBJ2-1	CAISEKGWEGHNEQFF	TGTGCCATCAGTGAGAAGGGGTGGGAGGGCCACAATGAGCAGTTCTTC
TRBV5-1	TRBD2	TRBJ2-1	CASSREGSGSLVSYNEQFF	TGCGCCAGCAGCCGGGAAGGTAGCGGGAGCCTTGTTTCCTACAATGAGCAGTTCTTC
TRBV30	NA	TRBJ1-1	CAWSSSTEAFF	TGTGCCTGGAGTTCCAGTACGGAAGCTTTCTTT
TRBV13	TRBD1	TRBJ2-7	CASSVSGTGEDEQYF	TGTGCCAGCAGCGTTTCCGGGACAGGGGAAGACGAGCAGTACTTC
TRBV5-1	TRBD2	TRBJ2-3	CASSSPGTSKKDTQYF	TGCGCCAGCAGCTCTCCCGGGACTAGCAAAAAAGATACGCAGTATTTT
TRBV4-3	NA	TRBJ2-7	CASSQGRQLSYEQYF	TGCGCCAGCAGCCAAGGTCGACAGTTATCCTACGAGCAGTACTTC